A selection of T cell receptor beta chains follows, all from one sample in a study of T cells in Graves' hyperthyroidism and ophthalmopathy. TCRdb analysed the multiplex PCR reads with MiXCR anew, one entry per CDR3 protein. The repertoire includes roughly 420,000 distinct CDR3 sequences, 15% to 18% of them detected once, and about 7.7% sits in the top ten. Sequencing was carried out using blood. These receptors all come from a woman aged 18-29 years with Graves' hyperthyroidism. Each CDR3 is given with its conserved first and last residue. D genes are given only for firm matches. Clone size, where shown, is once, few, many, or a class for clones that have expanded.

many	17	TRBJ2-3	TRBV20-1	TRBD2	CSARVGGLAGEEDTQYF	TGCAGTGCTAGAGTGGGGGGGCTAGCGGGAGAGGAAGATACGCAGTATTTT
-	13	TRBJ1-2	TRBV19	-	CASMRKPYYGYTF	TGTGCCAGTATGAGGAAGCCCTACTATGGCTACACCTTC
-	14	TRBJ2-3	TRBV29-1	-	CSVEVAGRGDTQYF	TGCAGCGTTGAAGTCGCAGGCCGGGGAGATACGCAGTATTTT
many	14	TRBJ2-7	TRBV7-9	TRBD1	CASSLPGGPYEQYF	TGTGCCAGCAGCTTACCAGGGGGCCCCTACGAGCAGTACTTC
-	16	TRBJ2-2	TRBV5-1	TRBD2	CASRGLAGMDTGELFF	TGCGCCAGCAGAGGGCTAGCGGGGATGGACACCGGGGAGCTGTTTTTT
many	17	TRBJ1-3	TRBV5-1	TRBD1	CASSDRDRGGSGNTIYF	TGCGCCAGCAGCGACCGGGACAGGGGTGGCTCTGGAAACACCATATATTTT
-	13	TRBJ2-5	TRBV5-4	-	CASRERGAETQYF	TGTGCCAGCAGAGAACGGGGGGCCGAGACCCAGTACTTC
many	12	TRBJ1-2	TRBV20-1	-	CSVLTERYGYTF	TGCAGTGTCCTGACGGAAAGATATGGCTACACCTTC
many	14	TRBJ2-2	TRBV5-1	-	CASTREFDTGELFF	TGCGCCAGCACCCGGGAGTTCGACACCGGGGAGCTGTTTTTT
many	13	TRBJ2-6	TRBV6-1	-	CASSGPGANVLTF	TGTGCCAGCAGTGGACCTGGGGCCAACGTCCTGACTTTC
-	13	TRBJ1-1	TRBV7-9	-	CASSLAWGSEAFF	TGTGCCAGCAGCTTAGCGTGGGGTTCTGAAGCTTTCTTT
few	15	TRBJ2-5	TRBV19	-	CASSPSDKFWETQYF	TGTGCCAGTAGTCCATCGGACAAGTTTTGGGAGACCCAGTACTTC
many	16	TRBJ1-2	TRBV6-1	-	CASRPAADGTNYGYTF	TGTGCCAGCAGACCCGCAGCAGACGGTACTAACTATGGCTACACCTTC
few	14	TRBJ1-4	TRBV6-1	TRBD1	CASSFDRVGEKLFF	TGTGCCAGCAGTTTCGACAGGGTCGGAGAAAAACTGTTTTTT
many	12	TRBJ1-6	TRBV3-1	-	CASSQEGGVLHF	TGTGCCAGCAGCCAAGAAGGTGGCGTCCTCCACTTT
few	12	TRBJ2-7	TRBV19	-	CATRDTRYEQYF	TGTGCCACTAGAGACACGCGCTACGAGCAGTACTTC
-	17	TRBJ2-1	TRBV10-3	TRBD1	CAISEPTRGTEGHEQFF	TGTGCCATCAGTGAGCCAACCCGTGGGACAGAAGGCCATGAGCAGTTCTTC
-	17	TRBJ2-1	TRBV5-6	-	CASYSLIERAPSNEQFF	TGTGCCAGCTACAGCTTAATAGAACGCGCGCCTTCGAATGAGCAGTTCTTC
many	17	TRBJ2-7	TRBV7-8	TRBD1	CASSLVDSGTGGDEQYF	TGTGCCAGCAGCTTAGTTGATTCCGGGACAGGGGGCGACGAGCAGTACTTC
many	14	TRBJ1-1	TRBV10-3	-	CAIRDAGRHTEAFF	TGTGCCATCAGGGACGCAGGGAGGCACACTGAAGCTTTCTTT
few	16	TRBJ2-1	TRBV18	TRBD2	CASSPKMLADYNGQFF	TGTGCCAGCTCACCAAAAATGCTAGCGGACTACAATGGGCAGTTCTTC
many	15	TRBJ1-1	TRBV7-3	-	CASSLDQNMNTEAFF	TGTGCCAGCAGCTTAGACCAGAACATGAACACTGAAGCTTTCTTT
-	15	TRBJ2-1	TRBV20-1	TRBD2	CSARSGLAGLNEQFF	TGCAGTGCTAGGTCAGGACTAGCGGGATTAAATGAGCAGTTCTTC
-	15	TRBJ1-2	TRBV11-2	TRBD1	CASSPRTGGSYGYTF	TGTGCCAGCAGCCCCCGGACAGGGGGCAGCTATGGCTACACCTTC
-	18	TRBJ2-1	TRBV7-9	-	CASSLFPRQALRGSEQFF	TGTGCCAGCAGCTTATTCCCCAGACAGGCCTTGAGGGGCAGTGAGCAGTTCTTC
-	15	TRBJ1-5	TRBV28	TRBD1	CASSDETGEGQPQHF	TGTGCCAGCAGCGATGAGACAGGGGAAGGTCAGCCCCAGCATTTT
-	13	TRBJ2-7	TRBV7-8	-	CASSLAGSVVQYF	TGTGCCAGCAGCTTAGCTGGTAGCGTTGTGCAGTACTTC
-	14	TRBJ1-6	TRBV3-1	TRBD1	CASSQTGGFSPLHF	TGTGCCAGCAGCCAGACAGGGGGTTTTTCACCCCTCCACTTT
few	16	TRBJ1-5	TRBV18	TRBD1	CASSPRIDRGDQPQHF	TGTGCCAGCTCACCTAGGATTGACAGGGGCGATCAGCCCCAGCATTTT
-	15	TRBJ1-4	TRBV19	-	CASSIRTEYNEKLFF	TGTGCCAGTAGTATCAGGACAGAGTATAATGAAAAACTGTTTTTT
many	14	TRBJ1-4	TRBV24-1	-	CATSTGITNEKLFF	TGTGCCACCAGCACAGGGATCACTAATGAAAAACTGTTTTTT
-	15	TRBJ1-5	TRBV18	-	CASSPPVRRGQPQHF	TGTGCCAGCTCACCACCGGTCAGGCGGGGCCAGCCCCAGCATTTT
many	16	TRBJ2-7	TRBV5-1	-	CASSPPSRGFSYEQYF	TGCGCCAGCAGCCCCCCCTCGCGGGGATTCTCCTACGAGCAGTACTTC
many	15	TRBJ1-6	TRBV27	-	CASSFRGVGNSPLHF	TGTGCCAGCAGTTTTAGGGGGGTGGGTAATTCACCCCTCCACTTT
many	14	TRBJ2-7	TRBV6-1	-	CASGDWASGYEQYF	TGTGCCAGCGGAGACTGGGCTTCGGGCTACGAGCAGTACTTC
-	13	TRBJ1-2	TRBV19	-	CASSRGGYYGYTF	TGTGCCAGTAGTCGCGGGGGGTACTATGGCTACACCTTC
many	15	TRBJ2-7	TRBV30	-	CAWSVQQKGPYEQYF	TGTGCCTGGAGTGTACAACAGAAGGGGCCCTACGAGCAGTACTTC
many	15	TRBJ1-2	TRBV6-1	-	CASSEEGGKGRGYTF	TGTGCCAGCAGTGAAGAAGGGGGTAAGGGACGTGGCTACACCTTC
-	13	TRBJ2-1	TRBV2	TRBD1	CASGGDRENEQFF	TGTGCCAGCGGGGGGGACAGGGAGAATGAGCAGTTCTTC
many	12	TRBJ1-1	TRBV12-3/TRBV12-4	-	CASGSWTEEAFF	TGTGCCAGCGGTAGTTGGACGGAAGAAGCTTTCTTT
many	11	TRBJ2-5	TRBV30	-	CAWSYQETQYF	TGTGCCTGGAGTTACCAAGAGACCCAGTACTTC
few	15	TRBJ1-3	TRBV20-1	-	CSARVQEGIGNTIYF	TGCAGTGCTAGAGTGCAGGAAGGGATTGGAAACACCATATATTTT
few	17	TRBJ1-1	TRBV11-2	TRBD1	CASSSGKGAARNTEAFF	TGTGCCAGCAGCTCAGGCAAGGGGGCTGCGCGGAACACTGAAGCTTTCTTT
many	17	TRBJ2-7	TRBV5-1	-	CASSLAYSPSATYEQYF	TGCGCCAGCAGCTTGGCCTACTCTCCTAGCGCGACCTACGAGCAGTACTTC
-	15	TRBJ2-3	TRBV4-1	TRBD1	CASSQEDRVADTQYF	TGCGCCAGCAGCCAAGAAGACAGGGTGGCAGATACGCAGTATTTT
many	17	TRBJ2-2	TRBV12-3/TRBV12-4	TRBD2	CASRIRLAGGPPGELFF	TGTGCCAGCAGGATACGGCTAGCGGGGGGGCCGCCCGGGGAGCTGTTTTTT
few	13	TRBJ1-2	TRBV5-4	-	CASSLAGAKGYTF	TGTGCCAGCAGCTTGGCGGGGGCGAAAGGCTACACCTTC
few	14	TRBJ2-1	TRBV29-1	TRBD2	CRIGGLAGYNEQFF	TGCAGGATAGGGGGACTAGCGGGATACAATGAGCAGTTCTTC
few	15	TRBJ1-2	TRBV4-2	-	CASSQIDRSNYGYTF	TGTGCCAGCAGCCAAATCGACAGGTCTAACTATGGCTACACCTTC
many	12	TRBJ1-2	TRBV12-3/TRBV12-4	-	CASSQGFYGYTF	TGTGCCAGCAGTCAGGGATTCTATGGCTACACCTTC
many	14	TRBJ1-4	TRBV6-5	-	CASSYSPSTEKLFF	TGTGCCAGCAGTTACTCGCCCAGCACTGAAAAACTGTTTTTT
many	17	TRBJ1-1	TRBV12-3/TRBV12-4	TRBD1	CASSPWEDREGNTEAFF	TGTGCCAGCAGCCCCTGGGAGGACAGGGAGGGGAACACTGAAGCTTTCTTT
many	18	TRBJ2-7	TRBV5-6	TRBD1	CASSFRRDRGRLLYEQYF	TGTGCCAGCAGCTTTAGAAGAGACAGGGGACGTCTCCTTTACGAGCAGTACTTC
few	17	TRBJ1-5	TRBV30	TRBD1	CAWSVHSGTGDNQPQHF	TGTGCCTGGAGTGTACACTCCGGGACAGGCGATAATCAGCCCCAGCATTTT
many	13	TRBJ1-2	TRBV20-1	TRBD1	CSAPGTADYGYTF	TGCAGTGCGCCAGGGACAGCCGACTATGGCTACACCTTC
many	15	TRBJ2-7	TRBV12-3/TRBV12-4	-	CASSPQPWTSYEQYF	TGTGCCAGCAGTCCCCAACCCTGGACCTCCTACGAGCAGTACTTC
many	15	TRBJ1-6	TRBV6-1	-	CASSEIAGLVSPLHF	TGTGCCAGCAGTGAAATAGCAGGTCTCGTTTCACCCCTCCACTTT